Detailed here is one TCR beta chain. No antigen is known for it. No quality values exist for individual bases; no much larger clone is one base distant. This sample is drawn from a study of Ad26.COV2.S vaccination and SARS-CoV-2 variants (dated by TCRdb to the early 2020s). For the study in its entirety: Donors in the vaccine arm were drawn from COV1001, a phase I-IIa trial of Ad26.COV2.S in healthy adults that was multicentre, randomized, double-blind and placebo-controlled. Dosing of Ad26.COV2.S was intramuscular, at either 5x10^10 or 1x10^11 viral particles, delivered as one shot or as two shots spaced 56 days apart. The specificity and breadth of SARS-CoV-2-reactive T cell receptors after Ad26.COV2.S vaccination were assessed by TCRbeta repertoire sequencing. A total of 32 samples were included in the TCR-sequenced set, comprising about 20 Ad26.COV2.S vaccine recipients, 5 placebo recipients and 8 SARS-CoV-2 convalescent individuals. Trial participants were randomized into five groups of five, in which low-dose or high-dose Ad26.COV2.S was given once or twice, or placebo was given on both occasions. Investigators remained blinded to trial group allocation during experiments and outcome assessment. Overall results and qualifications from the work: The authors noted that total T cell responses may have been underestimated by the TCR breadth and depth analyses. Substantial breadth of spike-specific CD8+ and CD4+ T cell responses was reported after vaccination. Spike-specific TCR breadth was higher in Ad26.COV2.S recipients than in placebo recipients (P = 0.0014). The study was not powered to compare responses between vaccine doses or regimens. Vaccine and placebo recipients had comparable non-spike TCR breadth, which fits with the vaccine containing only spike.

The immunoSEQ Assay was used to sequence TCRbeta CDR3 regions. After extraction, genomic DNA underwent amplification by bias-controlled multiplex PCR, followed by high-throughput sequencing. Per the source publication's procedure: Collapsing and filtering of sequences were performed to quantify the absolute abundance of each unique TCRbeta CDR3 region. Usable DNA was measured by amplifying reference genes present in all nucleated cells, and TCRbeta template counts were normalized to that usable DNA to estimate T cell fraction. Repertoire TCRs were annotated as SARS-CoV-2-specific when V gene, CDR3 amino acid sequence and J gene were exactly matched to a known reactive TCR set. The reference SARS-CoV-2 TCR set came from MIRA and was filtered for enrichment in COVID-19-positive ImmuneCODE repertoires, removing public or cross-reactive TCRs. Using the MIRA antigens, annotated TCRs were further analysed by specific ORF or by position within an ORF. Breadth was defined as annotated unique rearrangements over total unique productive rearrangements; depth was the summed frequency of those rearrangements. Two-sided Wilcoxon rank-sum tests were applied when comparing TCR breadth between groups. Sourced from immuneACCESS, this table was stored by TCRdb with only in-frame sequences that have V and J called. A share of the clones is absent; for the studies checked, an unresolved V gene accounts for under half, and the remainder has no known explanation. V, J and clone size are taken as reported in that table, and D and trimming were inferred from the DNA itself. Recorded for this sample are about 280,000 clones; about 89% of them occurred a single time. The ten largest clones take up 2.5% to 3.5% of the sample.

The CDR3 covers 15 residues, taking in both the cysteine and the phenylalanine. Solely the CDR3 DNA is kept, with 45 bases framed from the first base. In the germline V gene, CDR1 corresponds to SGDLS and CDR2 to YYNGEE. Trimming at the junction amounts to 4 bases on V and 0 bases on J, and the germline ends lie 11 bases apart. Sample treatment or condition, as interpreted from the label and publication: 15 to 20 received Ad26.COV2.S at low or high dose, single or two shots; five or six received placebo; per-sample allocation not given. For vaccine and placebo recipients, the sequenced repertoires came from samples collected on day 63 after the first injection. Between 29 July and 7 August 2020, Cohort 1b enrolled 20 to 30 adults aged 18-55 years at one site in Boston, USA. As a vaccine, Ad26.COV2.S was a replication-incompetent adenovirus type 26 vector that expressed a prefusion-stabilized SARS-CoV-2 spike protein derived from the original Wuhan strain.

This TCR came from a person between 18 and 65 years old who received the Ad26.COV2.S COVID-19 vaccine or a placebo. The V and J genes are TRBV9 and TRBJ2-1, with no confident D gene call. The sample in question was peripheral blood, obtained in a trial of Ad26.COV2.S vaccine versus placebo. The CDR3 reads CASSSRLGSYNEQFF. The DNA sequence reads TGTGCCAGCAGCTCACGTTTAGGCTCCTACAATGAGCAGTTCTTC.